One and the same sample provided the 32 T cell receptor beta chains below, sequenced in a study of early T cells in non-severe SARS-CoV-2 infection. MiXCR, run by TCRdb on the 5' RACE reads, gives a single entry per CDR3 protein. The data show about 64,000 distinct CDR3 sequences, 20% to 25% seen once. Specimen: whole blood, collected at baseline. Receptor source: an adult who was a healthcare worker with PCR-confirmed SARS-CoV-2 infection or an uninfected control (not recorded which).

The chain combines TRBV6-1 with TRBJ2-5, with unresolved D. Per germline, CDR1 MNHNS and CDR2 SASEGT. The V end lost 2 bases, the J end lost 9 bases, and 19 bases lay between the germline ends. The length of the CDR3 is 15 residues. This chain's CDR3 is CASSEQRIGEGAQYF. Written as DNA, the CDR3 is TGTGCCAGCAGTGAACAGAGGATTGGGGAAGGTGCCCAGTACTTC.

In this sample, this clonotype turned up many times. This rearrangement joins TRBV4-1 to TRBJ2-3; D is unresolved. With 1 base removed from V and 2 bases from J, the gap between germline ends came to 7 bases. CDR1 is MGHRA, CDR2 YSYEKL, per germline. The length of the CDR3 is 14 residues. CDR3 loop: CASSQAANTDTQYF. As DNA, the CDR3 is TGCGCCAGCAGCCAAGCGGCAAACACAGATACGCAGTATTTT.

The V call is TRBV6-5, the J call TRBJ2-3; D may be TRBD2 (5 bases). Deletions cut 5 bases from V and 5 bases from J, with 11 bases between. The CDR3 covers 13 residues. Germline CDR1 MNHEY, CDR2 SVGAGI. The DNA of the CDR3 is TGTGCCAGCAGTGGCGGGTGGAAAGATACGCAGTATTTT. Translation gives CASSGGWKDTQYF.

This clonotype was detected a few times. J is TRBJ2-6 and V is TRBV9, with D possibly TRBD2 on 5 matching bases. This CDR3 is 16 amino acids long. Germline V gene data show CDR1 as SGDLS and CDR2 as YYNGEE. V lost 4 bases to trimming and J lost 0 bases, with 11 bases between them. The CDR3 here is CASSPSWLSGANVLTF. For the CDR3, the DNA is TGTGCCAGCAGCCCTAGCTGGCTCTCTGGGGCCAACGTCCTGACTTTC. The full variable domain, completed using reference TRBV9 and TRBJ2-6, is DSGVTQTPKHLITATGQRVTLRCSPRSGDLSVYWYQQSLDQGLQFLIQYYNGEERAKGNILERFSAQQFPDLHSELNLSSLELGDSALYFCASSPSWLSGANVLTFGAGSRLTVL.

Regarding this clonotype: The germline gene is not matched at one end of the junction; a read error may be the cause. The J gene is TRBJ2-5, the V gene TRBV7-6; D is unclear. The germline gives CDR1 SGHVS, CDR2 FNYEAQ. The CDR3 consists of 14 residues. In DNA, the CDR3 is TGTGCCAGCACCTTAGGGTCTGGCGAGGAGACCCAGTACTTC. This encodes CASTLGSGEETQYF. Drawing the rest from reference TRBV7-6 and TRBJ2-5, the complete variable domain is GAGVSQSPRYKVTKRGQDVALRCDPISGHVSLYWYRQALGQGPEFLTYFNYEAQQDKSGLPNDRFSAERPEGSISTLTIQRTEQRDSAMYRCASTLGSGEETQYFGPGTRLLVL.

The CDR3 protein is CASTMGDSGANVLTF. The CDR3 DNA is TGTGCCAGCACGATGGGGGACTCTGGGGCCAACGTCCTGACTTTC. The rearrangement joins TRBV28 to TRBJ2-6, with D perhaps matching TRBD1 or TRBD2 (5 bases each). This CDR3 is built from 15 residues. CDR1 is MDHEN and CDR2 is SYDVKM in the germline V gene. Trimming took 7 bases from V and 0 from J, leaving 10 bases between them. The full variable domain, completed using reference TRBV28 and TRBJ2-6, is DVKVTQSSRYLVKRTGEKVFLECVQDMDHENMFWYRQDPGLGLRLIYFSYDVKMKEKGDIPEGYSVSREKKERFSLILESASTNQTSMYLCASTMGDSGANVLTFGAGSRLTVL.

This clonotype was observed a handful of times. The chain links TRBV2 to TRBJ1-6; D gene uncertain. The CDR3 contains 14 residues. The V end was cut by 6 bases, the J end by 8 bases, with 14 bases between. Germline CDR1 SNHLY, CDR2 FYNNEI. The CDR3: CASSLRGFDSPLHF. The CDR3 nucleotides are TGTGCCAGCAGCCTACGGGGATTTGATTCACCCCTCCACTTT.

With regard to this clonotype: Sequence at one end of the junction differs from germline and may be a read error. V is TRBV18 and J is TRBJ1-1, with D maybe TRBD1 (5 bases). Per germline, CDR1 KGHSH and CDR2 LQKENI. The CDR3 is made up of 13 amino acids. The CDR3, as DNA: TGCGCCAGCAGCCCGACAGTGAACACTGAAGCTTTCTTT. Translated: CASSPTVNTEAFF.

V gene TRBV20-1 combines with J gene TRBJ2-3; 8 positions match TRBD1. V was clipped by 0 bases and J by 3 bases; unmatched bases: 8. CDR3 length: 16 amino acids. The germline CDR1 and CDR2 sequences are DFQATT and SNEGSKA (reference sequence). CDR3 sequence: CSARDEIRGPTDTQYF. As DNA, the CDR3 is TGCAGTGCTAGAGACGAAATCAGGGGGCCAACAGATACGCAGTATTTT.

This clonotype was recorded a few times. DNA for the CDR3: TGCGCCAGCAGCTTGAGCCCTGTTGGGAGTGGAACAGGGGTGTTCTACGAGCAGTACTTC. As protein: CASSLSPVGSGTGVFYEQYF. This chain connects TRBV5-1 to TRBJ2-7; 7 bases map to TRBD1. This CDR3 has 20 amino acids. V was pared by 1 base and J by 3 bases, with 22 bases of the junction left unmatched. The germline V gene encodes CDR1 SGHRS and CDR2 YFSETQ.

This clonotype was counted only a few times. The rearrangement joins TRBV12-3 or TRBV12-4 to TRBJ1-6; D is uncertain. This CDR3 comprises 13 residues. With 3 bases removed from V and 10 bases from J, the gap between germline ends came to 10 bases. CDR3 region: CASSFSQDSPLHF. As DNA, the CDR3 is TGTGCCAGCAGTTTTTCACAAGACTCACCCCTCCACTTT.

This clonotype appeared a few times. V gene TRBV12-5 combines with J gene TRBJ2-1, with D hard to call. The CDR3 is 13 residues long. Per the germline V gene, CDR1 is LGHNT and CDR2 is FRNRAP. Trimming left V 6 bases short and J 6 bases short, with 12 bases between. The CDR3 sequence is CASGSEAGNEQFF. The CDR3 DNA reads TGTGCTAGTGGCTCCGAGGCAGGCAATGAGCAGTTCTTC. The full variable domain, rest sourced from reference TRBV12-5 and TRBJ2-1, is DARVTQTPRHKVTEMGQEVTMRCQPILGHNTVFWYRQTMMQGLELLAYFRNRAPLDDSGMPKDRFSAEMPDATLATLKIQPSEPRDSAVYFCASGSEAGNEQFFGPGTRLTVL.

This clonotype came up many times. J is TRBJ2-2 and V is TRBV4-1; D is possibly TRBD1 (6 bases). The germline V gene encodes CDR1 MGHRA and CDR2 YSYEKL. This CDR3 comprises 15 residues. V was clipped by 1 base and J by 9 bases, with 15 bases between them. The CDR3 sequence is CASSQVGAGSRELFF. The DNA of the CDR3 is TGCGCCAGCAGCCAAGTGGGGGCAGGATCCAGGGAGCTGTTTTTT.

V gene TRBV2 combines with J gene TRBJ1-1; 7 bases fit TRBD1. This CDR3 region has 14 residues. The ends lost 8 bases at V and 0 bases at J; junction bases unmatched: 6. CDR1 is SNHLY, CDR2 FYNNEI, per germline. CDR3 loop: CASAPGQVNTEAFF. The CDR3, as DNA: TGTGCCAGCGCCCCAGGACAGGTGAACACTGAAGCTTTCTTT.

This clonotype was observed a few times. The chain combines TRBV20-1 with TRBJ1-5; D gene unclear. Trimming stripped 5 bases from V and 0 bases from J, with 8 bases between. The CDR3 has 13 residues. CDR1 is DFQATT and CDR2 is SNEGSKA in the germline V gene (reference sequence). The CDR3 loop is CSAADGSNQPQHF. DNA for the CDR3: TGCAGTGCTGCCGACGGTAGCAATCAGCCCCAGCATTTT.

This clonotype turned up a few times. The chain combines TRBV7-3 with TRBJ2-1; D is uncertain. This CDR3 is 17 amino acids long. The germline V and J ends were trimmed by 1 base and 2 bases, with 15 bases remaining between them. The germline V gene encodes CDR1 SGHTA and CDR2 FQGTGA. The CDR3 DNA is TGTGCCAGCAGCTTAAGTCGCGGCAGCCTGACCTACAATGAGCAGTTCTTC. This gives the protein CASSLSRGSLTYNEQFF. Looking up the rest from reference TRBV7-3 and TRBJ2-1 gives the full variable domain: GAGVSQTPSNKVTEKGKYVELRCDPISGHTALYWYRQSLGQGPEFLIYFQGTGAADDSGLPNDRFFAVRPEGSVSTLKIQRTERGDSAVYLCASSLSRGSLTYNEQFFGPGTRLTVL.

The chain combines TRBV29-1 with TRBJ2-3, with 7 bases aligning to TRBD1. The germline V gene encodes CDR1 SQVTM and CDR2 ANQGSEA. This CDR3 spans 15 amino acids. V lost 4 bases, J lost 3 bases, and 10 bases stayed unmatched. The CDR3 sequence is CSVGGRDSHTDTQYF. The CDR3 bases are TGCAGCGTTGGGGGCCGGGACAGCCATACAGATACGCAGTATTTT.

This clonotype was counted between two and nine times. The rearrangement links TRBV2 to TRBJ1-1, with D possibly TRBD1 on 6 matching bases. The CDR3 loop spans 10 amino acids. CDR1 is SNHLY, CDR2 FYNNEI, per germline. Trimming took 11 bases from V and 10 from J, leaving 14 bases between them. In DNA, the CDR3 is TGTGCCGGCCAGGGGTTTCGAGCTTTCTTT. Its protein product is CAGQGFRAFF.

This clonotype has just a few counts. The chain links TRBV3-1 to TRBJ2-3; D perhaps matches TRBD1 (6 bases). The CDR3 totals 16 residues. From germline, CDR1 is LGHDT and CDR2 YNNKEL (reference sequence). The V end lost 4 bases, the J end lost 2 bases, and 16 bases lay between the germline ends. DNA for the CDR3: TGTGCCAGCAGCCCAAACGCAGGGGCCAACACAGATACGCAGTATTTT. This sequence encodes CASSPNAGANTDTQYF.

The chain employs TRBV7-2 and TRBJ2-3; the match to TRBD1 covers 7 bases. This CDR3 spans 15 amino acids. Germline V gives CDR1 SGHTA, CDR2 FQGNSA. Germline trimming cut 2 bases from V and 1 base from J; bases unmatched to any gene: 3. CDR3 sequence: CASSLIGQGTDTQYF. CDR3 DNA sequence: TGTGCCAGCAGCTTAATTGGACAGGGCACAGATACGCAGTATTTT.

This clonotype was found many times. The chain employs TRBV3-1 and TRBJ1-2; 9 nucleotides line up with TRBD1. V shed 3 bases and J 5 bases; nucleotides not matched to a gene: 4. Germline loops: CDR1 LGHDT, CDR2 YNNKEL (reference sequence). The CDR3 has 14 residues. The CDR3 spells CASSHGTGRYGYTF. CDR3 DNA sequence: TGTGCCAGCAGCCACGGGACAGGGCGATATGGCTACACCTTC.

The CDR3 coding sequence is TGTGCCAGCAGCTTAGCTACTAGACCCTACAATGAGCAGTTCTTC. Translated, it gives CASSLATRPYNEQFF. The rearrangement uses TRBV7-8 and TRBJ2-1; D might be TRBD2 (5 bases). Germline CDR1 SGHVS, CDR2 FQNEAQ. Deletions cut 0 bases from V and 2 bases from J, with 8 bases between. CDR3 length: 15 residues.

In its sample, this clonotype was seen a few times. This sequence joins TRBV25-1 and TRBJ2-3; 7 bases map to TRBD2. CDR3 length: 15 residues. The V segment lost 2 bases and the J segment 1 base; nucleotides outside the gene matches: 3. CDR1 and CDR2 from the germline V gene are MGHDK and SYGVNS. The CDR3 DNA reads TGTGCCAGCAGTGAAAGTGCGGGGGGCACAGATACGCAGTATTTT. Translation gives CASSESAGGTDTQYF.

CDR3: CASSDRVYNTDTQYF. CDR3 nucleotide sequence: TGTGCCAGCAGTGACAGAGTCTACAACACAGATACGCAGTATTTT. The chain carries TRBV6-1 and TRBJ2-3; D gene unclear. Trimming pared 3 bases from V and 2 bases from J, leaving 12 bases between. Germline loops: CDR1 MNHNS, CDR2 SASEGT. The CDR3 consists of 15 residues.

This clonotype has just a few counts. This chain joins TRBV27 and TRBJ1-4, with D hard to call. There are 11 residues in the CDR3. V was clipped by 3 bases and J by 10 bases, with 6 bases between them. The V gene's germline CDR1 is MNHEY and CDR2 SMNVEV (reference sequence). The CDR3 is CASSFGGKLFF. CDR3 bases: TGTGCCAGCAGTTTCGGTGGAAAACTGTTTTTT. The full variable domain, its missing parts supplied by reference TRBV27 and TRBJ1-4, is EAQVTQNPRYLITVTGKKLTVTCSQNMNHEYMSWYRQDPGLGLRQIYYSMNVEVTDKGDVPEGYKVSRKEKRNFPLILESPSPNQTSLYFCASSFGGKLFFGSGTQLSVL.

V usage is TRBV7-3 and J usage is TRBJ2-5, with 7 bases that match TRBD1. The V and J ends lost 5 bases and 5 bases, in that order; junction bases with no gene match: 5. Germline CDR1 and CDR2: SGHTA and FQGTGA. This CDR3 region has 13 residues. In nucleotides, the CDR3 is TGTGCCAGCAGCCAAGGGACAGCGGAGACCCAGTACTTC. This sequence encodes CASSQGTAETQYF.

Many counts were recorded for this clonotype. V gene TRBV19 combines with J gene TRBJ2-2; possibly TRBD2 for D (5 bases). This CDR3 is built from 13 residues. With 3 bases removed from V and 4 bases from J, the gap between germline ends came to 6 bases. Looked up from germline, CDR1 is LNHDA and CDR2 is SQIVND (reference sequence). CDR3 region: CASSIRGTGELFF. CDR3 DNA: TGTGCCAGTAGTATCCGGGGCACCGGGGAGCTGTTTTTT. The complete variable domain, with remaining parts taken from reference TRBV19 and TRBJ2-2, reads DGGITQSPKYLFRKEGQNVTLSCEQNLNHDAMYWYRQDPGQGLRLIYYSQIVNDFQKGDIAEGYSVSREKKESFPLTVTSAQKNPTAFYLCASSIRGTGELFFGEGSRLTVL.

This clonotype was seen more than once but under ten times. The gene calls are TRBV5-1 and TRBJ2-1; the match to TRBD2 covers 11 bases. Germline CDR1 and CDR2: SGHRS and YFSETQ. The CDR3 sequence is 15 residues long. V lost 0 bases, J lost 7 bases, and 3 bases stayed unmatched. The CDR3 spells CASSLATSGKNEQFF. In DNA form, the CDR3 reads TGCGCCAGCAGCTTGGCGACTAGCGGGAAAAATGAGCAGTTCTTC.

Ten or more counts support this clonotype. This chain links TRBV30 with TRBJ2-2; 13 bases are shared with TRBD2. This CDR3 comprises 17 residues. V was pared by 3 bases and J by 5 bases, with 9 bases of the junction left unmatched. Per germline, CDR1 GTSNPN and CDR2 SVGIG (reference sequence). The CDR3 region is CAWSYGLAGAGTGELFF. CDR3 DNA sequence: TGTGCCTGGAGCTACGGACTAGCGGGGGCAGGGACCGGGGAGCTGTTTTTT. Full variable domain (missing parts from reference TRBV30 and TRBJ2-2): SQTIHQWPATLVQPVGSPLSLECTVEGTSNPNLYWYRQAAGRGLQLLFYSVGIGQISSEVPQNLSASRPQDRQFILSSKKLLLSDSGFYLCAWSYGLAGAGTGELFFGEGSRLTVL.

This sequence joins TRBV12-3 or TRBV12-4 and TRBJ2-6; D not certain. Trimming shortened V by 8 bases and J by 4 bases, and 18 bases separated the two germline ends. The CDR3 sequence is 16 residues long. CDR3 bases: TGTGCCAGCGGACCATCGGGCCTCGCAGGGGCCAACGTCCTGACTTTC. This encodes CASGPSGLAGANVLTF.

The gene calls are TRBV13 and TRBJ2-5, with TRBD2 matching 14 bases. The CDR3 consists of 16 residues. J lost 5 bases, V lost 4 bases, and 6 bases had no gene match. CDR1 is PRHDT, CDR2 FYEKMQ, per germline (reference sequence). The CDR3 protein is CASSYRLAGGQETQYF. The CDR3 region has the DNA TGTGCCAGCAGCTACCGACTAGCGGGGGGGCAGGAGACCCAGTACTTC.

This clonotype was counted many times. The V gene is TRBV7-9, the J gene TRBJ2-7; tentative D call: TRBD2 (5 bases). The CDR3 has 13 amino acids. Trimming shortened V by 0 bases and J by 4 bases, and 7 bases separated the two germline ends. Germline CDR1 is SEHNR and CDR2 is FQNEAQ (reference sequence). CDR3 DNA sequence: TGTGCCAGCAGCTTAGCGGGGAGTTACGAGCAGTACTTC. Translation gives CASSLAGSYEQYF.